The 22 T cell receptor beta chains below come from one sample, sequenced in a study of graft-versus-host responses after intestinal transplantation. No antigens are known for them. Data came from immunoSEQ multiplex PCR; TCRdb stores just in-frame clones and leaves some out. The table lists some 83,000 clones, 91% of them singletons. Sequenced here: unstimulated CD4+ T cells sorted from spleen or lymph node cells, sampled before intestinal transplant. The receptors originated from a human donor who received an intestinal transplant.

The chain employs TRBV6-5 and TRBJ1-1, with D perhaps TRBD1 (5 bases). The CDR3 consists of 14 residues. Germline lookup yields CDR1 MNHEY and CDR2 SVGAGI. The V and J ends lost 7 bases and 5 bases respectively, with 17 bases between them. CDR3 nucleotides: TGTGCCAGCACCGCAGGGTTCTCAGGGACTGAAGCTTTCTTT. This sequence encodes CASTAGFSGTEAFF.

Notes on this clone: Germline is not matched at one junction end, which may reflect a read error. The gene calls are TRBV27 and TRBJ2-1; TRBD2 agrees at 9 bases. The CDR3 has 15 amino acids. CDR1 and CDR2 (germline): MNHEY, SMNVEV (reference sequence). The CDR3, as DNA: TGTGCCGGCAGCCCCCTAGCGGGAATCTACAATGAGCAGTTCTTC. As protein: CAGSPLAGIYNEQFF.

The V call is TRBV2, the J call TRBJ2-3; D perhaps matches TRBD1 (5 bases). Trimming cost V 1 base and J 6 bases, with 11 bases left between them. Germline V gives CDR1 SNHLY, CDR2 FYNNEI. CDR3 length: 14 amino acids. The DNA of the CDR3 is TGTGCCAGCAGTGAAGAGGAGCACAGGGATACGCAGTATTTT. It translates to CASSEEEHRDTQYF.

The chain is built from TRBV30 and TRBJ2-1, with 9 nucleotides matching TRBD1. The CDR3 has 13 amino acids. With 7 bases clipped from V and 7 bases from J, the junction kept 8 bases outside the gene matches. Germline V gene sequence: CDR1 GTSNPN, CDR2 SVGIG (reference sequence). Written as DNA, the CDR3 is TGTGCCTCCCGGGACAGGGAGGCGAATGAGCAGTTCTTC. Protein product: CASRDREANEQFF.

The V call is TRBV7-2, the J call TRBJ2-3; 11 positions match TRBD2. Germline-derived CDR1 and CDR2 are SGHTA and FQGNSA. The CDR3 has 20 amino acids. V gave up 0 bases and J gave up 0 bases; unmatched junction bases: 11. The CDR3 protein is CASSLAPSSSGGYSTDTQYF. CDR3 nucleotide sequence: TGTGCCAGCAGCTTAGCCCCTTCGTCTAGCGGGGGGTATAGCACAGATACGCAGTATTTT.

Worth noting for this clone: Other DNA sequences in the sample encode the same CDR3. CDR3 DNA: TGCAGTGCTAGAGACAGGGTGGGCTACACCTTC. Protein: CSARDRVGYTF. J is TRBJ1-2 and V is TRBV20-1, with TRBD1 as a possible D gene (5 bases). The CDR3 has 11 residues. Germline values: CDR1 DFQATT, CDR2 SNEGSKA (reference sequence). V was clipped by 0 bases and J by 8 bases, with 7 bases between them.

The CDR3 sequence: CASSPGQRVRSSYEQYF. In nucleotides, the CDR3 is TGTGCCAGCTCACCGGGACAGCGAGTCCGGAGCTCCTACGAGCAGTACTTC. V and J are TRBV18 and TRBJ2-7; 7 bases match TRBD1. CDR3 length: 17 residues. The germline V gene encodes CDR1 KGHSH and CDR2 LQKENI. J gave up 0 bases and V 3 bases, and 11 bases lay outside the gene matches.

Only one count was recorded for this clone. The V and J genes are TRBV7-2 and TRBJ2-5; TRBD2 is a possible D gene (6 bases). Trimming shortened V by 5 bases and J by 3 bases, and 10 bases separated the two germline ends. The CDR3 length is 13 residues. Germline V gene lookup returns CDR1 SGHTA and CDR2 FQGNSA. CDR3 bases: TGTGCCAGCAGCGGAGGGACCGAAGAGACCCAGTACTTC. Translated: CASSGGTEETQYF.

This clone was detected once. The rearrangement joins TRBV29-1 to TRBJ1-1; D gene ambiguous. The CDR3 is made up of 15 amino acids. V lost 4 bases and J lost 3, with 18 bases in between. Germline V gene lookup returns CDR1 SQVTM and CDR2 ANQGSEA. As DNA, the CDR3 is TGCAGCGTTGTTGGGAAGGGAGGAACTTACACTGAAGCTTTCTTT. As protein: CSVVGKGGTYTEAFF.

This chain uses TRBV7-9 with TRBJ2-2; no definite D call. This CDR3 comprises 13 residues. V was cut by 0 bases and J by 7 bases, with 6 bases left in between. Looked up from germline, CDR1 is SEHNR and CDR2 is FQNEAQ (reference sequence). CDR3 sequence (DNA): TGTGCCAGCAGCTTAGCATACTACGGGGAGCTGTTTTTT. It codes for CASSLAYYGELFF.

CDR3 sequence reads: CASSEFAPGLAGVDTQYF. The CDR3 DNA follows: TGTGCCAGCAGTGAATTTGCCCCCGGGCTAGCGGGGGTAGATACGCAGTATTTT. J is TRBJ2-3 and V is TRBV25-1; 10 bases match TRBD2. The germline gives CDR1 MGHDK, CDR2 SYGVNS. The CDR3 is made up of 18 amino acids. The V gene end was trimmed by 1 base and the J gene end by 5 bases; junction bases not matched to a gene: 12.

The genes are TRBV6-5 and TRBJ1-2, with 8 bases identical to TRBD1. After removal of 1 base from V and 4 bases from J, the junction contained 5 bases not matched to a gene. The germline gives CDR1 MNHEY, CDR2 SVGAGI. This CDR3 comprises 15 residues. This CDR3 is CASSYLTGGGYGYTF. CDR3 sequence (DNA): TGTGCCAGCAGTTACTTAACAGGGGGTGGCTATGGCTACACCTTC.

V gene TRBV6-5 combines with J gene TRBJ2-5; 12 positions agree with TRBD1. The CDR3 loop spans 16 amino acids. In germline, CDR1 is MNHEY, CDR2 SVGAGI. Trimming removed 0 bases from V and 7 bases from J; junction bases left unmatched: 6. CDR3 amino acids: CASSYSGTGGFATQYF. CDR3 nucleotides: TGTGCCAGCAGTTACTCCGGGACAGGGGGCTTCGCGACCCAGTACTTC.

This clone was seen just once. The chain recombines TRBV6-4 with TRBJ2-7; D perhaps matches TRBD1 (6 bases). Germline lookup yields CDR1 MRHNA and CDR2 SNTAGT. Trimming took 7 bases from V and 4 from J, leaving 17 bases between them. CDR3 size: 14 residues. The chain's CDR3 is CASKRTEGIYEQYF. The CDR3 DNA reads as TGTGCCAGCAAAAGGACAGAGGGGATATACGAGCAGTACTTC.

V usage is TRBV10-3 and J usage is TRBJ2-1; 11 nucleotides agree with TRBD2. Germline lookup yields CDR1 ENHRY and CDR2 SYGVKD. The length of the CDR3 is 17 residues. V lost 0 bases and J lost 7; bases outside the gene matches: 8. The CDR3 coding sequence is TGTGCCATCAGTGAGTCGATTGTAGCGGGGGGGAGGAATGAGCAGTTCTTC. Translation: CAISESIVAGGRNEQFF.

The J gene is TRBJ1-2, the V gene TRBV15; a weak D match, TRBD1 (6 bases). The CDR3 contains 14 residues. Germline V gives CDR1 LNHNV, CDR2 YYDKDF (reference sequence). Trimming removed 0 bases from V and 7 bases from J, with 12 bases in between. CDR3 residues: CATSRDRGRGGYTF. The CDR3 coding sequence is TGTGCCACCAGCAGAGACAGGGGCCGGGGTGGCTACACCTTC. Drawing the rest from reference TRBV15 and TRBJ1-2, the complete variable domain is DAMVIQNPRYQVTQFGKPVTLSCSQTLNHNVMYWYQQKSSQAPKLLFHYYDKDFNNEADTPDNFQSRRPNTSFCFLDIRSPGLGDTAMYLCATSRDRGRGGYTFGSGTRLTVV.

The CDR3 is CASSPGTSGPTDTQYF. The CDR3 nucleotides are TGTGCCAGCAGCCCTGGGACTAGCGGGCCCACAGATACGCAGTATTTT. This sequence joins TRBV5-6 and TRBJ2-3, with 12 bases fitting TRBD2. The CDR3 loop spans 16 amino acids. The V gene's germline CDR1 is SGHDT and CDR2 YYEEEE. Unmatched junction bases numbered 5, after V lost 4 bases and J lost 2 bases.

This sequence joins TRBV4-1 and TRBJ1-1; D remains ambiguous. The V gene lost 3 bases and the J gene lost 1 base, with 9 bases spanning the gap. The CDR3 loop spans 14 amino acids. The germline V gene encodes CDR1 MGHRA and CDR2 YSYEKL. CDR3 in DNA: TGCGCCAGCAGCCACTCTCGGGGGAACACTGAAGCTTTCTTT. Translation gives CASSHSRGNTEAFF.

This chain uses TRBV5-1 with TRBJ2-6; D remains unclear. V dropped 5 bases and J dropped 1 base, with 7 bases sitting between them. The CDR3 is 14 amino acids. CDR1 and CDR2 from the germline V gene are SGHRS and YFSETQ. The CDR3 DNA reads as TGCGCCAGCAGACTCCTTTCTGGGGCCAACGTCCTGACTTTC. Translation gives CASRLLSGANVLTF.

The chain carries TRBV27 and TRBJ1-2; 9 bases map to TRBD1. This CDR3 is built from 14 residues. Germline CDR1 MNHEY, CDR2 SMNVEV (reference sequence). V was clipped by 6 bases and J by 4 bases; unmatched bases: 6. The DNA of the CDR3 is TGTGCCAGCAGGGATACAGGGGGCGCCTATGGCTACACCTTC. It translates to CASRDTGGAYGYTF.

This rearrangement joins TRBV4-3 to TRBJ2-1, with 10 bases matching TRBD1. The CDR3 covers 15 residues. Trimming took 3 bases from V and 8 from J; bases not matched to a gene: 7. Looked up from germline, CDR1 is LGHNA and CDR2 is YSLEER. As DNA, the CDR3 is TGCGCCAGCAGCCACTACGGACAGGGGGGCCATGAGCAGTTCTTC. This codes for CASSHYGQGGHEQFF.

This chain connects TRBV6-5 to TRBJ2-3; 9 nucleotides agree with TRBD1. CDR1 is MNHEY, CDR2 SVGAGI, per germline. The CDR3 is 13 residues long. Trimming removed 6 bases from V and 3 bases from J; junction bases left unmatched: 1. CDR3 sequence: CASRQGATDTQYF. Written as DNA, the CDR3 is TGTGCCAGCAGACAGGGGGCAACAGATACGCAGTATTTT.